Sequencing of this T cell receptor (beta chain) was carried out in a study of blood T cell repertoires in COVID-19 (TCRdb year 2020). Turning to the overall study: The collaborator samples originated in the United States, Italy and Spain and spanned the acute and convalescent phases of COVID-19. The material from the prospective study consisted of cDNA or gDNA derived from T cells, B-cell-depleted T cells, or PBMCs. Deeply sampled blood TCRbeta repertoires from subjects exposed to, actively infected with, or recovered from COVID-19 were included in the dataset. The repertoires were made available in a free public database intended to serve as a resource for research on the immune response to SARS-CoV-2. Samples were obtained from the ongoing ImmuneRACE study (first 160 participants) and from some 1,200 subjects provided by 6 global collaborators. A de-identified subject ID, COVID-19 status, age in years and sex were almost always included in the sample metadata. Where available, HLA class I and class II types were obtained from metadata supplied by the sample provider rather than from assay-based typing. Here is what the overall study found, with its caveats: The amount of clinical and demographic metadata varied by source and participant and was provided uncurated.

On this clone: The antigen it binds to is not known. Per-base qualities were not stored, and no clone one base away is much larger.

The immunoSEQ Assay, a bias-controlled multiplex PCR, was used to amplify TCRbeta CDR3 regions from genomic DNA. The original pipeline was this. The number of nucleated cells in each sample was estimated from the amplification of reference gene primers within the assay. To quantify the absolute abundance of each unique TCRbeta CDR3 rearrangement, sequence reads were collapsed and filtered. For each sample, productive Simpson clonality was calculated by taking the square root of Simpson's diversity index across productive rearrangements. In its TCRdb copy, this immuneACCESS table keeps in-frame sequences only and misses some clones. Where compared with another copy, unresolved V genes explain less than half of these, and the others have no known cause. D and trimming come from the DNA, and the V and J calls and clone size come from that table. The sample yields about 120,000 clones; 70% to 80% were counted once. The top ten clonotypes cover about 2.5% of the sample.

The collaborating institutions used their own protocols to collect whole blood in K2EDTA tubes. For TCRbeta analysis, collaborators shipped samples as frozen whole blood, isolated PBMCs, or DNA extracted from either of those sample types. Based on the germline V gene, the CDR1 and CDR2 sequences are KGHSH and LQKENI. The CDR3 measures 13 amino acids from cysteine to phenylalanine. This entry keeps only the CDR3 DNA: 39 bases, framed from base 1. V sheds 1 base and J sheds 5 bases, leaving 8 bases between their ends. The specimen sequenced was peripheral blood. The V gene is TRBV18 and the J gene is TRBJ1-1; no D gene is confidently identified. This sequence originates from a man aged 45-60 years with acute or convalescent COVID-19. The CDR3 region: CASSPQGGTEAFF. The nucleotides read TGTGCCAGCTCACCACAGGGAGGAACTGAAGCTTTCTTT.